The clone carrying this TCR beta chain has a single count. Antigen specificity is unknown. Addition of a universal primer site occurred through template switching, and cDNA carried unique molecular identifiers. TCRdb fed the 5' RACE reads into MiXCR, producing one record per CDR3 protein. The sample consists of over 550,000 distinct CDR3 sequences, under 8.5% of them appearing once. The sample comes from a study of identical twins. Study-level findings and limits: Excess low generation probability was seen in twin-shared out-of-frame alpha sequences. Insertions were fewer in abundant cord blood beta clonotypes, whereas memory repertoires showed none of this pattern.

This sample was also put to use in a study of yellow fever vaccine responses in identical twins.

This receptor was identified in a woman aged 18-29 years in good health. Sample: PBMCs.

The CDR3, as DNA: TGTGCCGTGAGCGGCGCGACGGATGCGCAGTATTTT. Protein product: CAVSGATDAQYF. The chain has TRBV10-3 and TRBJ2-3; D may be TRBD2 (5 bases). The CDR3 sequence is 12 residues long. The V and J ends lost 11 bases and 10 bases respectively, with 19 bases between them. Germline values: CDR1 ENHRY, CDR2 SYGVKD.